A single sample gave rise to the 10 T cell receptor beta chains below, sequenced in a study of OX40 agonist ivuxolimab in advanced cancers. Sequencing was performed with immunoSEQ multiplex PCR; in TCRdb, only in-frame clones are kept and a portion is missing. Of tens of thousands of clones in the sample, around 93% are singletons; the top ten hold 3.5% to 4%. This sample comprised CD4+ or CD8+ T cells sorted from blood, obtained in a trial of the OX40 agonist ivuxolimab. The origin of the receptors is an adult with an advanced solid tumor such as melanoma, head and neck, liver or kidney cancer.

The chain couples TRBV15 to TRBJ1-5; 7 bases map to TRBD1. Germline CDR1 is LNHNV and CDR2 is YYDKDF (reference sequence). This CDR3 contains 18 residues. V lost 2 bases, J lost 0 bases, and 10 bases stayed unmatched. The chain's CDR3 is CATSRKDRNDYSNQPQHF. CDR3 bases: TGTGCCACCAGCAGAAAGGACAGGAACGACTATAGCAATCAGCCCCAGCATTTT.

The rearrangement joins TRBV29-1 to TRBJ2-7; TRBD1 aligns across 9 bases. V lost 6 bases and J lost 5; bases outside the gene matches: 2. This CDR3 is 11 amino acids long. The germline V gene encodes CDR1 SQVTM and CDR2 ANQGSEA. In DNA, the CDR3 is TGCAGCGTCCGGACAGGGGACGAGCAGTACTTC. The encoded protein is CSVRTGDEQYF.

This sequence joins TRBV7-9 and TRBJ2-7, with a weak D call TRBD2 (7 bases). Germline CDR1 SEHNR, CDR2 FQNEAQ (reference sequence). The CDR3 sequence is 16 residues long. The V gene lost 5 bases and the J gene lost 1 base, with 18 bases spanning the gap. CDR3 loop: CASSPPEGGQSYEQYF. The CDR3, as DNA: TGTGCCAGCAGCCCTCCGGAGGGGGGGCAATCCTACGAGCAGTACTTC.

The gene calls are TRBV5-1 and TRBJ2-5; D perhaps matches TRBD2 (6 bases). The CDR3 loop spans 15 amino acids. Germline V gene sequence: CDR1 SGHRS, CDR2 YFSETQ. Trimming removed 2 bases from V and 0 bases from J, with 11 bases in between. The CDR3 here is CASSFSGAYQETQYF. The CDR3 DNA reads TGCGCCAGCAGCTTTAGCGGAGCGTACCAAGAGACCCAGTACTTC.

The CDR3 region is CASSSPALAGGPNEQFF. The CDR3 bases are TGTGCCAGCAGCTCGCCCGCACTAGCGGGAGGGCCCAATGAGCAGTTCTTC. The rearrangement uses TRBV7-6 and TRBJ2-1; 13 positions agree with TRBD2. The CDR3 spans 17 residues. The V and J ends lost 4 bases and 6 bases, in that order; junction bases with no gene match: 9. In germline, CDR1 is SGHVS, CDR2 FNYEAQ.

The rearrangement uses TRBV28 and TRBJ2-7; 11 bases map to TRBD2. V gave up 6 bases and J gave up 2 bases; unmatched junction bases: 3. The V gene's germline CDR1 is MDHEN and CDR2 SYDVKM. This CDR3 has 14 amino acids. CDR3 in DNA: TGTGCCAGCAGGTTAGCGGGAGGGGCCTACGAGCAGTACTTC. As protein: CASRLAGGAYEQYF.

CDR3 sequence (DNA): TGTGCCAGCAGCTTCTCGACAGCATCCTACGAGCAGTACTTC. It translates to CASSFSTASYEQYF. The genes are TRBV7-2 and TRBJ2-7; the D gene is possibly TRBD1 (5 bases). This CDR3 comprises 14 residues. V was trimmed by 3 bases and J by 1 base, leaving 10 bases between them. Germline lookup yields CDR1 SGHTA and CDR2 FQGNSA.

This clone was seen a single time. This chain links TRBV11-3 with TRBJ2-5; the match to TRBD2 covers 9 bases. The junction had 9 bases not matched to a gene; V was cut back by 5 bases and J by 5 bases. Germline V gives CDR1 SGHNT, CDR2 YENEEA. This CDR3 region has 15 residues. The CDR3 is CASSPGLADGETQYF. CDR3 nucleotides: TGTGCCAGCAGCCCGGGACTAGCAGACGGTGAGACCCAGTACTTC.

This rearrangement joins TRBV4-3 to TRBJ2-7, with TRBD2 identical over 14 bases. V shed 1 base and J 5 bases; nucleotides not matched to a gene: 7. Per the germline V gene, CDR1 is LGHNA and CDR2 is YSLEER. The CDR3 extends over 17 amino acids. CDR3 sequence: CASSQALRLAGGDEQYF. CDR3 DNA: TGCGCCAGCAGCCAAGCCTTAAGACTAGCGGGAGGGGACGAGCAGTACTTC.

The chain combines TRBV3-2 with TRBJ1-1. TRBV3-2 is deemed a pseudogene. This CDR3 has 9 residues. The CDR3 region is CARDTEAFF. The CDR3 DNA sequence: TGTGCCAGGGACACTGAAGCTTTCTTT.